This T cell receptor (beta chain) was sequenced during a study of blood T cell repertoires in COVID-19. Whole-study context: PBMCs, B-cell-depleted T cells, or T cells provided the cDNA or gDNA that made up the material.

This clone was counted between two and nine times. Germline V CDR1 and CDR2: ENHRY, SYGVKD. This CDR3 has 15 residues. V was trimmed by 1 base and J by 0 bases, leaving 9 bases between them. Original methodology: Scientists estimated how many nucleated cells there were by amplifying reference gene primers. Measured with immunoSEQ multiplex PCR; TCRdb has only the in-frame clones, and not every one. The V and J calls and clone size are taken from that table; D and trimming were inferred from the DNA. The table includes approximately 220,000 clones, nearly 90% detected once. The participants were between roughly 18 and 90 years old and came from about two dozen US areas.

V usage is TRBV10-3 and J usage is TRBJ1-2; the D is unclear. The sequence was collected from a man aged 25-40 years who had been exposed to COVID-19. Sequencing used PBMCs or T cells enriched from blood (not recorded which). CDR3 sequence: CAISELPATNYGYTF. In DNA form, the CDR3 reads TGTGCCATCAGTGAGTTGCCTGCTACTAACTATGGCTACACCTTC.